The T cell receptor (beta chain) under discussion was sequenced for a study of T cell clonality in common variable immunodeficiency. Study-wide results and caveats: Shared TCRbeta clones were fewer between CVID subjects than controls.

The ends were cut back, 4 bases at V and 4 bases at J, with 10 bases in the middle. This CDR3 is 13 amino acids long. CDR1 is KGHDR and CDR2 is SFDVKD in the germline V gene. This clone was counted at least ten times. The antigen remains undetermined. The read terminates 3 residues before the CDR3 end, so the remaining end is supplied by the germline J gene. Some clones are missing from TCRdb's copy, which holds only in-frame ones; the method was immunoSEQ multiplex PCR. This sample carries 35,000 to 55,000 clones and no singletons, and about 0.73% goes to the top ten. Sequenced: peripheral blood mononuclear cells. This chain links TRBV24-1 with TRBJ2-7; D is possibly TRBD2 (6 bases). This clonotype was sampled from a person aged 18 to 75 in good health. The sequenced part of the CDR3 DNA is TGTGCCACCAGTGACTGGGGGGAGTACGAG. It translates to CATSDWGEYE. The whole CDR3 protein is CATSDWGEYEQYF.